The rows below give T cell receptor beta chains drawn from one sample of a study of human T cells and chemical hapten exposure. TCRdb fed the RACE reads into MiXCR, producing one record per CDR3 protein. The table includes some 330,000 distinct CDR3 sequences, around 5.5% detected once. Material: whole blood, obtained in connection with sensitization to the hapten diphenylcyclopropenone (DPC). These receptors came from a woman aged 18-29 years with alopecia areata. Some clones in this sample may be carry-over from other donors' samples. The CDR3 runs from the conserved cysteine through the conserved F or W. The D gene is left open where the match is weak. Size is omitted from some rows. Given values are once, few, many or a class for expanded clones.

clone_size: few; d_call: TRBD2; j_call: TRBJ2-1; v_call: TRBV9; cdr3_aa: CASSVVASGVNEQFF; cdr3_nt: TGTGCCAGCAGCGTAGTGGCTAGCGGGGTAAATGAGCAGTTCTTC
clone_size: many; d_call: NA; j_call: TRBJ2-1; v_call: TRBV7-9; cdr3_aa: CASSLELNSLLDEQFF; cdr3_nt: TGTGCCAGCAGCTTGGAGCTCAATAGTCTTCTTGATGAGCAGTTCTTC
clone_size: many; d_call: TRBD2; j_call: TRBJ2-3; v_call: TRBV20-1; cdr3_aa: CSAHPFLFERGRCTDTQYF; cdr3_nt: TGCAGTGCTCATCCATTCCTTTTCGAGCGGGGGAGATGCACAGATACGCAGTATTTT
clone_size: many; d_call: NA; j_call: TRBJ1-5; v_call: TRBV5-5; cdr3_aa: CASSFDSYNQPQHF; cdr3_nt: TGTGCCAGCAGCTTCGACAGCTACAATCAGCCCCAGCATTTT
clone_size: NA; d_call: NA; j_call: TRBJ2-5; v_call: TRBV9; cdr3_aa: CASSPSGGVYQETQYF; cdr3_nt: TGTGCCAGCAGCCCCTCCGGCGGGGTGTACCAAGAGACCCAGTACTTC
clone_size: NA; d_call: TRBD1; j_call: TRBJ2-3; v_call: TRBV20-1; cdr3_aa: CSAVGQSSTDTQYF; cdr3_nt: TGCAGTGCGGTGGGACAGAGCAGCACAGATACGCAGTATTTT
clone_size: NA; d_call: TRBD2; j_call: TRBJ2-1; v_call: TRBV12-3/TRBV12-4; cdr3_aa: CASSRLAGTYNEQFF; cdr3_nt: TGTGCCAGCAGCCGACTAGCGGGGACCTACAATGAGCAGTTCTTC
clone_size: many; d_call: NA; j_call: TRBJ1-6; v_call: TRBV7-2; cdr3_aa: CASSPRGRADYNSPLHF; cdr3_nt: TGTGCCAGCAGCCCCAGAGGGAGGGCGGACTATAATTCACCCCTCCACTTT
clone_size: few; d_call: TRBD2; j_call: TRBJ2-1; v_call: TRBV6-2/TRBV6-3; cdr3_aa: CASRARGGDYNEQFF; cdr3_nt: TGTGCCAGCAGGGCGCGGGGGGGTGACTACAATGAGCAGTTCTTC
clone_size: many; d_call: NA; j_call: TRBJ2-4; v_call: TRBV5-4; cdr3_aa: CATNRRDWENIQYF; cdr3_nt: TGTGCCACCAACCGGCGGGACTGGGAAAACATTCAGTACTTC
clone_size: many; d_call: NA; j_call: TRBJ2-7; v_call: TRBV3-1; cdr3_aa: CASSQATVTYEQYF; cdr3_nt: TGTGCCAGCAGCCAAGCGACGGTAACCTACGAGCAGTACTTC
clone_size: many; d_call: NA; j_call: TRBJ1-5; v_call: TRBV18; cdr3_aa: CASSPGLLSNQPQHF; cdr3_nt: TGTGCCAGCTCACCAGGGCTGTTAAGCAATCAGCCCCAGCATTTT
clone_size: few; d_call: TRBD1; j_call: TRBJ1-6; v_call: TRBV20-1; cdr3_aa: CSAVQGNSPLHF; cdr3_nt: TGCAGTGCAGTACAGGGGAATTCACCCCTCCACTTT
clone_size: NA; d_call: NA; j_call: TRBJ1-4; v_call: TRBV12-3/TRBV12-4; cdr3_aa: CASSSQTLATNEKLFF; cdr3_nt: TGTGCCAGCAGTTCCCAGACTCTCGCAACTAATGAAAAACTGTTTTTT
clone_size: many; d_call: TRBD1; j_call: TRBJ1-1; v_call: TRBV7-6; cdr3_aa: CASSLTTGGTEAFF; cdr3_nt: TGTGCCAGCAGCCTTACAACAGGGGGCACTGAAGCTTTCTTT
clone_size: many; d_call: NA; j_call: TRBJ2-3; v_call: TRBV5-1; cdr3_aa: CASRRVTDTQYF; cdr3_nt: TGCGCCAGCCGCAGGGTCACAGATACGCAGTATTTT
clone_size: many; d_call: NA; j_call: TRBJ1-3; v_call: TRBV28; cdr3_aa: CASSRTGSGNTIYF; cdr3_nt: TGTGCCAGCAGTAGGACCGGCTCTGGAAACACCATATATTTT
clone_size: few; d_call: NA; j_call: TRBJ2-5; v_call: TRBV12-5; cdr3_aa: CASASDGLETQYF; cdr3_nt: TGTGCTAGTGCATCGGACGGACTGGAGACCCAGTACTTC